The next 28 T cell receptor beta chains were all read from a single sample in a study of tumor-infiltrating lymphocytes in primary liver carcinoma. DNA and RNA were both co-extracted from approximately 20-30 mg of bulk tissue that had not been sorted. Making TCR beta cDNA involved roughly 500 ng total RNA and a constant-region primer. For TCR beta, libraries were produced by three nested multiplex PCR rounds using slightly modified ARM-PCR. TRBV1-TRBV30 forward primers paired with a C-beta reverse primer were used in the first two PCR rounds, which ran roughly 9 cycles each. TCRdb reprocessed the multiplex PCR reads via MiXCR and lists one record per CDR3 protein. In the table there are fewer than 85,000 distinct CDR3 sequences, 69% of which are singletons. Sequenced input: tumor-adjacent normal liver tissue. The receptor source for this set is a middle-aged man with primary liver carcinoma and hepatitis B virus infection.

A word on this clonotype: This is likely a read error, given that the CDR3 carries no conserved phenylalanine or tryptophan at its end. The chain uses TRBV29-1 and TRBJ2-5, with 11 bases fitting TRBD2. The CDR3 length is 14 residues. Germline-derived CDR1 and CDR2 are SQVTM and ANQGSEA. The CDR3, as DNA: TGCAGTGTGGACTTAGCGGGAGGGAGTGGGACCCAGTACTTA. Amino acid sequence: CSVDLAGGSGTQYL.

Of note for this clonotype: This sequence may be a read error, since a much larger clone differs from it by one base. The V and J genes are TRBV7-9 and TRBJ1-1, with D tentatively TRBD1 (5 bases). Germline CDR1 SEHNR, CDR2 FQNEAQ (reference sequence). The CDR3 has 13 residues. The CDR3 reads CVNSFQGWTEAFF. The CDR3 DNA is TGTGTCAACAGCTTTCAGGGTTGGACTGAAGCTTTCTTT.

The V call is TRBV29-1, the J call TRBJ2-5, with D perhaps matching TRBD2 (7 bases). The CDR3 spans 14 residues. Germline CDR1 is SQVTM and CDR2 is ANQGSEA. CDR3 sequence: CSVNRPGGAATQYF. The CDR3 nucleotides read TGCAGTGTTAACCGGCCGGGGGGCGCAGCGACCCAGTACTTC.

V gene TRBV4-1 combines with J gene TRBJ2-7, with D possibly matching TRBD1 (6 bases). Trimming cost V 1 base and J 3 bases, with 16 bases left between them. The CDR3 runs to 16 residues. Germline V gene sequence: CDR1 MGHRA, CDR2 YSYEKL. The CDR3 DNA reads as TGCGCCAGCAGCCAAGTGGGGGCGGAACACAGCTACGAGCAGTACTTC. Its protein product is CASSQVGAEHSYEQYF.

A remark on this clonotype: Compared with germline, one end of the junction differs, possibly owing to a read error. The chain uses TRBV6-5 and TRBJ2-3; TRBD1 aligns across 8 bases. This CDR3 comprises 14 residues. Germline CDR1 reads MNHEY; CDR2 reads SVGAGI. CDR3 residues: CASSYLRGQETHYF. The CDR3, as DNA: TGTGCCAGCAGTTACTTGAGGGGACAGGAGACGCACTATTTT.

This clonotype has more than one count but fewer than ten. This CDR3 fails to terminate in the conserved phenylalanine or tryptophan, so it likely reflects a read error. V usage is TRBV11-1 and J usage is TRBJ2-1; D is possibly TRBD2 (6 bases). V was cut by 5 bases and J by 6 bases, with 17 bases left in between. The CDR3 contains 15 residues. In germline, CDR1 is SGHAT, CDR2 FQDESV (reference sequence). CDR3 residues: CASSPRDSPSNEQFL. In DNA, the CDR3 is TGTGCCAGCAGCCCACGGGACTCCCCTTCCAATGAGCAGTTCCTC.

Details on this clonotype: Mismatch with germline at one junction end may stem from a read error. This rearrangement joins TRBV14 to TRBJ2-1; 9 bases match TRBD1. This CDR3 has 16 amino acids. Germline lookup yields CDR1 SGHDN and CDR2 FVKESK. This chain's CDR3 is CAGSRRQGGRLNEQFF. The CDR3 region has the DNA TGTGCCGGCAGTCGTAGACAGGGGGGCCGGTTAAATGAGCAGTTCTTC.

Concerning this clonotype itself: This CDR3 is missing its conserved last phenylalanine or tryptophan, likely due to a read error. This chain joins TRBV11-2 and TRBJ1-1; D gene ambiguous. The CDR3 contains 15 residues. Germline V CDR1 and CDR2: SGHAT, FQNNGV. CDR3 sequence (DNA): TGTGTCAGCAGCCCGCGCGCACGGTGGAACACTGAAGCTTTCTCT. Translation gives CVSSPRARWNTEAFS.

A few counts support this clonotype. The CDR3: CASSSRVQYNKQFF. The DNA for the CDR3 is TGTGCCAGCAGTTCAAGGGTCCAGTATAATAAGCAGTTCTTC. The J gene is TRBJ2-1, the V gene TRBV28; the D is unclear. This CDR3 contains 14 residues. The germline V gene encodes CDR1 MDHEN and CDR2 SYDVKM. With 4 bases removed from V and 11 bases from J, the gap between germline ends came to 18 bases.

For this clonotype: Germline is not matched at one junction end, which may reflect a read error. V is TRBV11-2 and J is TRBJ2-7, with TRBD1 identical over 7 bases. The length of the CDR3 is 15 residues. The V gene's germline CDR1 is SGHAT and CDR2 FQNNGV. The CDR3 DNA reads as TGTGCCGGCAGCTTTGTGGCAGGGGGACAGTACGGGCAGTACTTC. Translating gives CAGSFVAGGQYGQYF.

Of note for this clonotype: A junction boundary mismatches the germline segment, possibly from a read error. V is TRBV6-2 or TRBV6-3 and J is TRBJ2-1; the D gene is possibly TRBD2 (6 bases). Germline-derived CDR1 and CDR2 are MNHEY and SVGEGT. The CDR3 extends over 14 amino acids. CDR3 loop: CASEGGTDYSEQFF. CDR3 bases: TGTGCCAGCGAGGGCGGGACTGACTACAGTGAGCAGTTCTTC.

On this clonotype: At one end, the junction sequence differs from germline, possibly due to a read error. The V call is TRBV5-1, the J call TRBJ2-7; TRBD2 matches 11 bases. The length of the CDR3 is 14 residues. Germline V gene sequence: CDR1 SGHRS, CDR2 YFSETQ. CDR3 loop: CASSSGLAVYKQYF. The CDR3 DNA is TGCGCCAGCAGCTCGGGACTAGCGGTCTACAAGCAGTACTTC.

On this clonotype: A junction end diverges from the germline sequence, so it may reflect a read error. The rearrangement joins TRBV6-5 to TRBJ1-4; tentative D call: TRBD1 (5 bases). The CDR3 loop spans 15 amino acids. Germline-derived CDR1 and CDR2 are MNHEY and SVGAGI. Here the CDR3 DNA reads TGTGCCAGCAGTTACTCCCGGGGGACTAACGAAAAACTGTCTTTC. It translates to CASSYSRGTNEKLSF.

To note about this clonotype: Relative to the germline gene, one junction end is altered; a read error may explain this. The CDR3 protein is CASSDFRRHYERYF. The CDR3 DNA follows: TGCGCCAGTAGTGATTTCAGGAGGCACTACGAGCGGTACTTC. The chain carries TRBV10-2 and TRBJ2-7, with D perhaps TRBD2 (5 bases). The CDR3 has 14 amino acids. Per germline, CDR1 WSHSY and CDR2 SAAADI.

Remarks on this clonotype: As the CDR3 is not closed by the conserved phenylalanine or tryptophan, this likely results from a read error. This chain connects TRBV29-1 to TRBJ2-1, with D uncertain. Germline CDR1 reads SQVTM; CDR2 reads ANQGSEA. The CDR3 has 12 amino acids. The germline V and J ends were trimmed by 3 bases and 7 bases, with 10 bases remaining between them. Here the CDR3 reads CSVDGLGNEQFY. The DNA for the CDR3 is TGCAGCGTTGATGGTTTAGGAAATGAGCAGTTCTAC.

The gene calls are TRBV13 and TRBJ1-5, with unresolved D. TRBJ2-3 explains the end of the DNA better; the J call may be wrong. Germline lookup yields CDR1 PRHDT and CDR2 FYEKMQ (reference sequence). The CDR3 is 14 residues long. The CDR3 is CASSLGGSHQPQYF. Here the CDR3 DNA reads TGTGCCAGCAGCTTAGGAGGGTCTCATCAGCCCCAGTATTTT.

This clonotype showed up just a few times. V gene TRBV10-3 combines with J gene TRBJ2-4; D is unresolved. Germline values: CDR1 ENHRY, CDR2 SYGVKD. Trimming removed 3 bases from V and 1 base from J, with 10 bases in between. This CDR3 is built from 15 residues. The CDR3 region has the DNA TGTGCCATCAGTGACAACTGGAATGCCAAAAACATTCAGTACTTC. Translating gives CAISDNWNAKNIQYF.

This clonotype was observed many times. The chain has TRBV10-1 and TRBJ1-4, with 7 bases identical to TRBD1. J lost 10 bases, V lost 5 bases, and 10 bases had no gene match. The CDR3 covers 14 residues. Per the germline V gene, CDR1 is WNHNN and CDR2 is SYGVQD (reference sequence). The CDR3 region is CASSIDRAGGKLFF. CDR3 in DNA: TGCGCCAGCAGTATCGACAGGGCAGGAGGAAAACTGTTTTTT.

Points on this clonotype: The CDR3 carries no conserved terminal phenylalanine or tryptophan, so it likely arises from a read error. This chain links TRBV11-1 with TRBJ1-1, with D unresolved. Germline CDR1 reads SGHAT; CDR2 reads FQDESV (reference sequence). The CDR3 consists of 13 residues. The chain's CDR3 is CASSHGRNTEAFL. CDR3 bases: TGTGCCAGTAGCCACGGGCGGAACACAGAAGCTTTCCTT.

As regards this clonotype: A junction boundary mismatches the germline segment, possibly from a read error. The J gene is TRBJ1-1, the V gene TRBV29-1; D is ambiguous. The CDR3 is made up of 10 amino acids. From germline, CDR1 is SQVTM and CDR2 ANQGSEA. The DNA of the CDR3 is TGTAGCGCACTTGACACTGTAGCTTTCTTT. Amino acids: CSALDTVAFF.

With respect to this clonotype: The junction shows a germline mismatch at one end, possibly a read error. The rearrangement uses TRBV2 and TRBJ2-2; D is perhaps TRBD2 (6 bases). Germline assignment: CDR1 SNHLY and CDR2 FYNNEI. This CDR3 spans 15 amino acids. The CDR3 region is CASSDRTRGTGGLFF. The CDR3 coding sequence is TGTGCCAGCAGTGATCGGACAAGGGGCACCGGGGGGCTGTTTTTT.

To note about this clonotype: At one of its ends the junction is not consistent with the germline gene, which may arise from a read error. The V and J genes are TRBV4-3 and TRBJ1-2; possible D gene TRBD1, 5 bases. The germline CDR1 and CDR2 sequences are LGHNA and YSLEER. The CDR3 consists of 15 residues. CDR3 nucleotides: TGCGCCAGCAGCCCAGACAGTGAACTTAACTACGGCTACACCTTC. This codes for CASSPDSELNYGYTF.

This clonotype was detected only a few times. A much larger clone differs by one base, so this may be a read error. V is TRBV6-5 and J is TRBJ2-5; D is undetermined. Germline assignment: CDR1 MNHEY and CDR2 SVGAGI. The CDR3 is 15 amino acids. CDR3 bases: TGTGCCGGCAGTTACAGCTGGGATGCACAAGAGACCCAGTACTTC. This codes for CAGSYSWDAQETQYF.

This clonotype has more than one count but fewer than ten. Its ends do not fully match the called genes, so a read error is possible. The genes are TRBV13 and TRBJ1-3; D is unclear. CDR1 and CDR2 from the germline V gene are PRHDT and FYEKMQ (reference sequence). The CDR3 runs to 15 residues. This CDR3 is CASSLARSSGSTIYF. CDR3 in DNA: TGTGCCAGCAGCTTAGCCCGGTCGTCTGGAAGCACCATATATTTT.

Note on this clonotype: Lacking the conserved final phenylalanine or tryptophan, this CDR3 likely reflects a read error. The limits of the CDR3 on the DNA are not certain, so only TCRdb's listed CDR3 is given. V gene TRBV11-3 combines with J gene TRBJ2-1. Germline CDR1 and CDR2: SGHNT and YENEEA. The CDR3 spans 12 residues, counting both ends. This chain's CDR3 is CVSSFLGNEQFS.

CDR3 sequence: CASSIDPSSYEQYF. Written as DNA, the CDR3 is TGTGCCAGTAGTATAGATCCGAGCTCCTACGAGCAGTACTTC. The chain couples TRBV19 to TRBJ2-7; no reliable D call. Germline V gives CDR1 LNHDA, CDR2 SQIVND (reference sequence). The CDR3 totals 14 residues. Between the trimmed V and J ends, which lost 0 bases and 0 bases, there was a span of 6 bases.

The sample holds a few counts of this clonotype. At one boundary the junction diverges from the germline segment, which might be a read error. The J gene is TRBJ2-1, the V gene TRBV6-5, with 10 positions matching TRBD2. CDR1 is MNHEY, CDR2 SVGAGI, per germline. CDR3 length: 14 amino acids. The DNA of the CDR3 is TGTGCCAGCAGGCAGCGGGAGGGTCTAGGTGAGCAGCTCTTC. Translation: CASRQREGLGEQLF.

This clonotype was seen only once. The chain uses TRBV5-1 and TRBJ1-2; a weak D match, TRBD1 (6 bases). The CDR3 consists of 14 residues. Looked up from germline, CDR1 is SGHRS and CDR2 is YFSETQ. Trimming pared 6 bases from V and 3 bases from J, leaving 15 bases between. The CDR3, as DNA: TGCGCCAGCACCATAGAGGGGGATGACTATGGCTACACCTTC. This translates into CASTIEGDDYGYTF. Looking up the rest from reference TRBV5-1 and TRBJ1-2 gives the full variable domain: KAGVTQTPRYLIKTRGQQVTLSCSPISGHRSVSWYQQTPGQGLQFLFEYFSETQRNKGNFPGRFSGRQFSNSRSEMNVSTLELGDSALYLCASTIEGDDYGYTFGSGTRLTVV.